This T cell receptor beta chain was sequenced for a study of blood T cells in healthy people across ages. Through a sample-barcoded 5' primer and a J-beta primer mix, a second PCR was run for roughly 6 to 11 cycles. All cDNA molecules were each tagged by a template-switch adaptor with 12 random nucleotides. TCRdb re-called the 5' RACE reads with MiXCR, one entry per CDR3 protein. Of around 1,000,000 distinct CDR3 sequences in the sample, under 30% were seen once. This clonotype was counted only a few times. Per germline, CDR1 DFQATT and CDR2 SNEGSKA (reference sequence). The CDR3 extends over 15 amino acids. The V end lost 0 bases, the J end lost 3 bases, and 14 bases lay between the germline ends. Donation came from healthy Caucasian individuals in Russia who were aged roughly 6 to 100. The same sample was also used in a study of T cells of mothers and their children. That study adds: Related pairs of mothers and children showed slightly higher, non-significant overlap versus unrelated pairs.

The gene calls are TRBV20-1 and TRBJ2-5; tentatively, D is TRBD1 (5 bases). The clonotype was recovered from a girl aged 2-9 years in good health. The material sequenced was blood. CDR3 loop: CSARDRRSREETQYF. In DNA form, the CDR3 reads TGCAGTGCTAGAGATCGCCGATCCAGGGAAGAGACCCAGTACTTC.